A selection of T cell receptor beta chains follows, all from one sample in a study of blood T cell repertoires in COVID-19. The repertoire was sequenced with immunoSEQ multiplex PCR; TCRdb's copy has only in-frame clones and lacks some. The data hold about 270,000 clones, with 86% observed a single time. Specimen: peripheral blood. These TCRs come from a man aged 40-50 years with active or convalescent COVID-19. Both conserved end residues are part of each CDR3. Each record gives: clone size, J gene, D gene, V gene, CDR3 DNA, CDR3 protein. The D gene is left open where the match is weak. Where a row states a size, it is once, few, many or the class of an expanded clone; other rows omit it.

NA TRBJ1-5 NA TRBV18 TGTGCCAGCTCGAGGATGGGGGGAGAATACCAGCCCCAGCATTTT CASSRMGGEYQPQHF
NA TRBJ2-7 NA TRBV4-1 TGCGCCAGCAGCCAAGTTCCGGGGAGCTCCTACGAGCAGTACTTC CASSQVPGSSYEQYF
NA TRBJ2-6 NA TRBV11-3 TGTGCCAGCAGCTCCACAGACCCTTGGGCCAACGTCCTGACTTTC CASSSTDPWANVLTF
few TRBJ2-7 TRBD1 TRBV10-1 TGCGCCACCACGGGGACAGGTCCTTACGAGCAGTACTTC CATTGTGPYEQYF
NA TRBJ2-1 NA TRBV29-1 TGCAGCGTTGTGTTCGCGGTACGCTCCTACAATGAGCAGTTCTTC CSVVFAVRSYNEQFF
once TRBJ1-1 TRBD1 TRBV30 TGTGCCTGGAGTGTCAGGGGGATCCCTGAAGCTTTCTTT CAWSVRGIPEAFF
NA TRBJ2-2 NA TRBV11-2 TGTGCCAGCAGCTTAGTCGGGGAAACCGGGGAGCTGTTTTTT CASSLVGETGELFF
NA TRBJ2-1 NA TRBV29-1 TGCAGCGTGGGTAGCGGAAGCTCCTACAATGAGCAGTTCTTC CSVGSGSSYNEQFF
NA TRBJ1-5 TRBD1 TRBV12-5 TGTGCTAGTGGTCAGGGGGCGCGGGGCAATCAGCCCCAGCATTTT CASGQGARGNQPQHF
NA TRBJ1-1 NA TRBV6-2/TRBV6-3 TGTGCCAGCAGTGCGTTCTACACTGAAGCTTTCTTT CASSAFYTEAFF
NA TRBJ1-3 NA TRBV2 TGTGCCAGCAGTATACAGCAGAGTCCGGGAAACACCATATATTTT CASSIQQSPGNTIYF
few TRBJ1-2 NA TRBV3-1/TRBV3-2 TGTGCCAGCAGCGACGGACAATCCAGCGGCTACACCTTC CASSDGQSSGYTF